The 18 T cell receptor beta chains reported below all come from one sample, sequenced in a study of cytomegalovirus exposure and HLA in healthy donors (dated 2017 in TCRdb). Library preparation was by the immunoSEQ multiplex PCR assay. For the multiplex PCR, a mixture combining 60 forward primers for TCR Vbeta segments and 13 reverse primers for TCR Jbeta segments was used. The source is immuneACCESS, and TCRdb retained only in-frame sequences with V and J called. Part of the clones is not carried over; for the studies checked, unresolved V genes explain less than half of this, and the remainder is unexplained. The sample has about 120,000 clones on record, 70% to 80% of them singletons. The top ten hold 1.6% of the sample. The sample taken for sequencing was PBMCs. The receptor source for this set is a woman aged 18 to 35 in good health and CMV-seronegative.

The chain couples TRBV6-5 to TRBJ2-5; a weak D match, TRBD1 (5 bases). V dropped 5 bases and J dropped 0 bases, with 7 bases sitting between them. The CDR3 loop spans 13 amino acids. Germline CDR1 is MNHEY and CDR2 is SVGAGI. The CDR3 DNA sequence: TGTGCCAGCAGTCGGACATACCAAGAGACCCAGTACTTC. This sequence encodes CASSRTYQETQYF.

This clone was detected once. The chain recombines TRBV7-9 with TRBJ1-3, with D tentatively TRBD1 (6 bases). The CDR3 consists of 15 residues. Germline V gene sequence: CDR1 SEHNR, CDR2 FQNEAQ (reference sequence). The V gene lost 5 bases and the J gene lost 2 bases, with 13 bases spanning the gap. CDR3 in amino acids: CASSQNPGAGNTIYF. The CDR3 DNA is TGTGCCAGCAGCCAAAATCCAGGGGCTGGAAACACCATATATTTT.

CDR3 region: CASSSIGGTSTDTQYF. The CDR3 DNA reads TGCGCCAGCAGCTCAATCGGGGGAACTAGCACAGATACGCAGTATTTT. The rearrangement uses TRBV5-1 and TRBJ2-3, with D perhaps TRBD2 (6 bases). The ends were cut back, 3 bases at V and 0 bases at J, with 14 bases in the middle. CDR3 length: 16 residues. Germline CDR1 is SGHRS and CDR2 is YFSETQ.

This clone was counted a few times. V usage is TRBV27 and J usage is TRBJ1-1, with D uncertain. The CDR3 runs 13 residues. The germline V and J ends were trimmed by 8 bases and 1 base, with 11 bases remaining between them. Germline assignment: CDR1 MNHEY and CDR2 SMNVEV (reference sequence). The CDR3 region is CASRNGGNTEAFF. CDR3 sequence (DNA): TGTGCCAGCCGAAACGGCGGGAACACTGAAGCTTTCTTT.

Here the CDR3 reads CASGGDRNSNQPQHF. DNA for the CDR3: TGTGCTAGTGGGGGGGACAGAAATAGCAATCAGCCCCAGCATTTT. The chain uses TRBV12-5 and TRBJ1-5; 7 positions match TRBD1. The CDR3 is 15 residues long. V shed 6 bases, J shed 0 bases, and the junction held 5 bases outside the gene matches. CDR1 is LGHNT, CDR2 FRNRAP, per germline.

The rearrangement uses TRBV5-1 and TRBJ1-1, with TRBD1 identical over 10 bases. With 0 bases clipped from V and 5 bases from J, the junction kept 4 bases outside the gene matches. The CDR3 is 15 amino acids. The germline V gene encodes CDR1 SGHRS and CDR2 YFSETQ. The CDR3 reads CASSLGTGGETEAFF. The DNA of the CDR3 is TGCGCCAGCAGCTTGGGGACAGGGGGTGAGACTGAAGCTTTCTTT. Complete variable domain (other parts from reference TRBV5-1 and TRBJ1-1): KAGVTQTPRYLIKTRGQQVTLSCSPISGHRSVSWYQQTPGQGLQFLFEYFSETQRNKGNFPGRFSGRQFSNSRSEMNVSTLELGDSALYLCASSLGTGGETEAFFGQGTRLTVV.

This chain links TRBV4-1 with TRBJ2-7; 10 bases match TRBD1. J gave up 2 bases and V 0 bases, and 4 bases lay outside the gene matches. The CDR3 length is 16 residues. The V gene's germline CDR1 is MGHRA and CDR2 YSYEKL. CDR3 amino acids: CASSQDTGTGAYEQYF. CDR3 bases: TGCGCCAGCAGCCAAGATACCGGGACAGGGGCCTACGAGCAGTACTTC.

V gene TRBV29-1 combines with J gene TRBJ2-2; 9 bases are shared with TRBD1. This CDR3 spans 15 amino acids. The V gene's germline CDR1 is SQVTM and CDR2 ANQGSEA. J lost 1 base, V lost 7 bases, and 7 bases had no gene match. The CDR3 region is CSGTGGSGNTGELFF. CDR3 in DNA: TGCAGCGGTACAGGGGGCTCGGGGAACACCGGGGAGCTGTTTTTT.

This clone was picked up a small number of times. The chain is built from TRBV30 and TRBJ1-2; tentatively, D is TRBD1 (5 bases). The CDR3 sequence is 12 residues long. Germline V gene sequence: CDR1 GTSNPN, CDR2 SVGIG (reference sequence). The V gene lost 4 bases and the J gene lost 8 bases, with 14 bases spanning the gap. The CDR3 sequence: CAWTWGAGGYTF. The DNA of the CDR3 is TGTGCCTGGACGTGGGGCGCGGGGGGCTACACCTTC.

The rearrangement joins TRBV5-1 to TRBJ2-2, with D perhaps matching TRBD1 (6 bases). Germline V gene data show CDR1 as SGHRS and CDR2 as YFSETQ. V dropped 4 bases and J dropped 1 base, with 17 bases sitting between them. The CDR3 consists of 17 residues. The CDR3 loop reads CASSIPPGHMNTGELFF. DNA for the CDR3: TGCGCCAGCAGCATCCCACCGGGACACATGAACACCGGGGAGCTGTTTTTT.

The chain links TRBV19 to TRBJ1-1, with D unclear. The V and J ends lost 7 bases and 0 bases respectively, with 12 bases between them. Germline-derived CDR1 and CDR2 are LNHDA and SQIVND (reference sequence). The CDR3 runs to 14 residues. CDR3 sequence: CASINPQMNTEAFF. The CDR3 DNA sequence: TGTGCCAGTATAAACCCCCAGATGAACACTGAAGCTTTCTTT.

The chain links TRBV30 to TRBJ1-1, with 9 bases fitting TRBD1. CDR3 length: 16 residues. Per germline, CDR1 GTSNPN and CDR2 SVGIG (reference sequence). V gave up 0 bases and J gave up 3 bases; unmatched junction bases: 8. The CDR3 bases are TGTGCCTGGAGTGTACGTCATCGGGACAGGGACACTGAAGCTTTCTTT. Translated, it gives CAWSVRHRDRDTEAFF.

The CDR3 DNA reads as TGTGCCAGCAGTTTACGGGGGGGCACAGATACGCAGTATTTT. This gives the protein CASSLRGGTDTQYF. The rearrangement links TRBV28 to TRBJ2-3; TRBD2 matches 7 bases. Germline trimming cut 2 bases from V and 1 base from J; bases unmatched to any gene: 0. The germline V gene encodes CDR1 MDHEN and CDR2 SYDVKM. The CDR3 has 14 amino acids. Filled out from reference TRBV28 and TRBJ2-3, the complete variable domain reads DVKVTQSSRYLVKRTGEKVFLECVQDMDHENMFWYRQDPGLGLRLIYFSYDVKMKEKGDIPEGYSVSREKKERFSLILESASTNQTSMYLCASSLRGGTDTQYFGPGTRLTVL.

The V gene is TRBV5-1, the J gene TRBJ2-6; 8 nucleotides agree with TRBD1. CDR3 size: 16 residues. V lost 0 bases to trimming and J lost 2 bases; unmatched junction nucleotides: 1. CDR1 is SGHRS and CDR2 is YFSETQ in the germline V gene. The CDR3 DNA follows: TGCGCCAGCAGCTTGGCAGGGGGCGCTGGGGCCAACGTCCTGACTTTC. It codes for CASSLAGGAGANVLTF.

The chain couples TRBV5-4 to TRBJ2-7, with D possibly being TRBD2 (6 bases). Trimming removed 4 bases from V and 0 bases from J, with 11 bases in between. CDR1 SGHNT and CDR2 YYREEE come from the germline V gene (reference sequence). This CDR3 is built from 14 residues. CDR3 sequence reads: CASSRSGDSYEQYF. CDR3 nucleotides: TGTGCCAGCAGCCGGTCGGGGGACTCCTACGAGCAGTACTTC.

In its sample, this clone was seen once. The CDR3 end shows no conserved phenylalanine or tryptophan, and so a read error is likely. J is TRBJ1-5 and V is TRBV30; a possible D gene is TRBD1 (6 bases). This CDR3 is built from 17 residues. Trimming stripped 0 bases from V and 3 bases from J, with 18 bases between. From germline, CDR1 is GTSNPN and CDR2 SVGIG (reference sequence). The CDR3 reads CAWSVRGGQGYNQPQHV. CDR3 bases: TGTGCCTGGAGTGTTCGAGGGGGACAAGGCTACAATCAGCCCCAGCATGTT.

This chain connects TRBV29-1 to TRBJ2-7; D perhaps matches TRBD1 (6 bases). Germline CDR1 is SQVTM and CDR2 is ANQGSEA. Trimming shortened V by 4 bases and J by 3 bases, and 13 bases separated the two germline ends. This CDR3 region has 13 residues. CDR3 loop: CSVALDSLYEQYF. As DNA, the CDR3 is TGCAGCGTTGCTCTGGACAGCCTCTACGAGCAGTACTTC.

This rearrangement joins TRBV6-1 to TRBJ2-7; TRBD1 agrees at 7 bases. CDR1 is MNHNS and CDR2 is SASEGT in the germline V gene. V was clipped by 7 bases and J by 1 base; unmatched bases: 4. CDR3 length: 13 amino acids. CDR3 region: CASNRGLSYEQYF. The CDR3 coding sequence is TGTGCCAGCAACAGGGGATTGTCCTACGAGCAGTACTTC.